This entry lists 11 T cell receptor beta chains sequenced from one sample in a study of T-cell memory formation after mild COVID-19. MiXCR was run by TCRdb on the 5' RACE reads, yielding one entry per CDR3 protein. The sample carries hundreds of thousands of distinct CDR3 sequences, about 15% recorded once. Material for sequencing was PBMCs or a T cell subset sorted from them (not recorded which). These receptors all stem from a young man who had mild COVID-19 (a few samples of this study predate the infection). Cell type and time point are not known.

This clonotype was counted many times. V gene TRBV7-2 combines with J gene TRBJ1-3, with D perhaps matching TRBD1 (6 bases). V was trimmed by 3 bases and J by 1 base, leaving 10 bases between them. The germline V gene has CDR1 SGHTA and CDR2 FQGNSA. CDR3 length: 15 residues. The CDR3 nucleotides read TGTGCCAGCAGCTTCCAGGGGACATCTGGAAACACCATATATTTT. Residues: CASSFQGTSGNTIYF.

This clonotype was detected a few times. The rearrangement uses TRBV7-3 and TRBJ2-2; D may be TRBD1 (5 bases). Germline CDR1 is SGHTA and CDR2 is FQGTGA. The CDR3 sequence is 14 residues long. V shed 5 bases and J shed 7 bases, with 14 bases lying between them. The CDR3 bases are TGTGCCAGCAGCCCCCTCCAGGGCCACGGGGAGCTGTTTTTT. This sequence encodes CASSPLQGHGELFF.

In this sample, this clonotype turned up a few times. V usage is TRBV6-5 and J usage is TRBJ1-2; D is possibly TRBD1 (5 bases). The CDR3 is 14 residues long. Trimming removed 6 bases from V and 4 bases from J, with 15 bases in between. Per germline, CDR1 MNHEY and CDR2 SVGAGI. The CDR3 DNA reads TGTGCCAGCAGAGGGACCCCAGCTATCTATGGCTACACCTTC. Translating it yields CASRGTPAIYGYTF.

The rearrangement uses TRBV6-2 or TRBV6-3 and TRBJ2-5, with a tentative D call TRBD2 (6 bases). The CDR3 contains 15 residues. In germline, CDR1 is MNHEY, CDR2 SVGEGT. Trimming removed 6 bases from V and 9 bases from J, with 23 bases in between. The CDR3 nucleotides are TGTGCCAGCAGGCCTATGGGACTGCAGTTTGCGGCCCAGTACTTC. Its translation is CASRPMGLQFAAQYF.

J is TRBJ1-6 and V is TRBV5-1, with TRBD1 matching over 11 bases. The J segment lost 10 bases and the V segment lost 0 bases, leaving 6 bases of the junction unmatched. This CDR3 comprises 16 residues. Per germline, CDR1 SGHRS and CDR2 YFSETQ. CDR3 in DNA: TGCGCCAGCAGCTTGGGTAGGGGACAGGGGGACTCACCCCTCCACTTT. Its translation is CASSLGRGQGDSPLHF.

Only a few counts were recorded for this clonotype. The CDR3 DNA reads as TGTGCCAGCAGCCCTCATGCGGTTAGCACAGATACGCAGTATTTT. It codes for CASSPHAVSTDTQYF. The chain employs TRBV9 and TRBJ2-3; D gene uncertain. Germline V lookup: CDR1 SGDLS, CDR2 YYNGEE. This CDR3 spans 15 amino acids. Trimming cost V 4 bases and J 0 bases, with 12 bases left between them.

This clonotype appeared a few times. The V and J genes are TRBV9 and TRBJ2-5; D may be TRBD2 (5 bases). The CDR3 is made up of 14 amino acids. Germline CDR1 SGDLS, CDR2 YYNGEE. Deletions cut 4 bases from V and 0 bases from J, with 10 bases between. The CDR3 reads CASSPPADQETQYF. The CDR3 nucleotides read TGTGCCAGCAGCCCCCCAGCGGACCAAGAGACCCAGTACTTC. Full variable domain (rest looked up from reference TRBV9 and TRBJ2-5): DSGVTQTPKHLITATGQRVTLRCSPRSGDLSVYWYQQSLDQGLQFLIQYYNGEERAKGNILERFSAQQFPDLHSELNLSSLELGDSALYFCASSPPADQETQYFGPGTRLLVL.

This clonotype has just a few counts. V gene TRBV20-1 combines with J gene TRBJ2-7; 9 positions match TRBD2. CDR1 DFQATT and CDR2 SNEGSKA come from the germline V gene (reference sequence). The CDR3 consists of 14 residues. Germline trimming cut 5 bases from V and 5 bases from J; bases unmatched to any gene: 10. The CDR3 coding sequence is TGCAGTGCTCTCAACCAGGGACTAGCCCACGAGCAGTACTTC. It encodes CSALNQGLAHEQYF.

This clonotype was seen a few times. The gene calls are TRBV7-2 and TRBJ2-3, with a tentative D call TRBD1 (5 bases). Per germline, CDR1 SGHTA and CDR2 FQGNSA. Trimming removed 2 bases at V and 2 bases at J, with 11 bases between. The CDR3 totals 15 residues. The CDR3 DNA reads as TGTGCCAGCAGCTTAAACCAGGGTCTCACAGATACGCAGTATTTT. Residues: CASSLNQGLTDTQYF. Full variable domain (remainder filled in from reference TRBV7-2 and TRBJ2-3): GAGVSQSPSNKVTEKGKDVELRCDPISGHTALYWYRQSLGQGLEFLIYFQGNSAPDKSGLPSDRFSAERTGGSVSTLTIQRTQQEDSAVYLCASSLNQGLTDTQYFGPGTRLTVL.

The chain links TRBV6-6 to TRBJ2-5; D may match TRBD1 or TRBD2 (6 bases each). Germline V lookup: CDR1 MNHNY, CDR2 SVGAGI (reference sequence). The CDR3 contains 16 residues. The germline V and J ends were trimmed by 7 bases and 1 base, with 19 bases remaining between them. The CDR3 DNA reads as TGTGCCAGCACAACGGGGGTGGGGACAATCCAAGAGACCCAGTACTTC. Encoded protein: CASTTGVGTIQETQYF.

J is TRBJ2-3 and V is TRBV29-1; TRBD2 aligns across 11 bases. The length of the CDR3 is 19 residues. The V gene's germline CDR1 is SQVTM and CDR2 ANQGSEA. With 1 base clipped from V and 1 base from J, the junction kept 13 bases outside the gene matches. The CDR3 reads CSVEGDSGGAMYGTDTQYF. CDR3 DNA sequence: TGCAGCGTTGAAGGAGATAGCGGGGGGGCCATGTATGGCACAGATACGCAGTATTTT.